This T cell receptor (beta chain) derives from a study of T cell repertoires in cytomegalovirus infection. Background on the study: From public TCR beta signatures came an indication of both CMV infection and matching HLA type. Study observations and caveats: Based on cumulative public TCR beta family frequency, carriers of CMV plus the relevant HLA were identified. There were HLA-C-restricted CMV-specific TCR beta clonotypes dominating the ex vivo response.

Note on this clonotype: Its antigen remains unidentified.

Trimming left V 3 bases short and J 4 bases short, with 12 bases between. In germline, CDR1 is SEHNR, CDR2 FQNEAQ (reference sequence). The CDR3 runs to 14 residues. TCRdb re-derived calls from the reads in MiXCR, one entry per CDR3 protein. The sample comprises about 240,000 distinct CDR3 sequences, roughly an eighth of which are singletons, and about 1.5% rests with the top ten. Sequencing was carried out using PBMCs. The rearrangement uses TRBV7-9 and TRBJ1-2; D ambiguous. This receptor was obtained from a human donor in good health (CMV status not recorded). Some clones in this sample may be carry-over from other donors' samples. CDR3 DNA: TGTGCCAGCAGCTTCCCAGTTTTGAGCTATGGCTACACCTTC. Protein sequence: CASSFPVLSYGYTF.